Ten or more counts support the clone carrying this TCR beta chain. The antigen is undetermined. The sample originates from a study of regulatory T cells in long-lasting Graves disease. At the level of the study: For under 3 months, newly diagnosed Graves' patients had been taking antithyroid drugs.

HTBI primers from iRepertoire and Arm-PCR of CDR3 regions yielded the TCR beta libraries. One entry per CDR3 protein results from TCRdb running MiXCR on the multiplex PCR reads. The table shows 320,000 or so distinct CDR3 sequences, with 15% to 20% occurring only once. Trimming left V 1 base short and J 4 bases short, with 7 bases between. Germline V gene sequence: CDR1 SGHNT, CDR2 YENEEA. The CDR3 covers 14 residues. This sample's time point: newly diagnosed GD, antithyroid drugs for less than 3 months. PBMC RNA served as the TCR library source. An endocrinology department in Xi'an, China, recruited the patients. Study-wide findings and caveats: Favored usage of TRBV28, TRBJ1-2 and TRBJ2-5 was recorded in persistent disease. Between persistent patients, about 2,800 public clonotypes were shared, exceeding the roughly 940 shared between new patients.

Sequenced material: peripheral blood mononuclear cells (PBMCs), taken at new diagnosis, from a patient treated with antithyroid drugs. This TCR derives from a female donor with Graves disease. V and J are TRBV11-3 and TRBJ2-2; D is unresolved. The CDR3 loop is CASSLVQSTGELFF. As DNA, the CDR3 is TGTGCCAGCAGCTTAGTACAGAGCACCGGGGAGCTGTTTTTT.